This entry is about one TCR beta chain. Per the original methods: Estimation of nucleated cell counts was performed using reference gene primer amplification. TCRdb's table, derived via immunoSEQ multiplex PCR, lists solely in-frame clones and lacks some. V and J calls and clone size are copied from that table; D and trimming were computed from the DNA. The sample holds around 200,000 clones, about 82% seen once. This entry belongs to a study of blood T cell repertoires in COVID-19. Study summary: The United States, Italy and Spain supplied acute and convalescent COVID-19 samples. The analysed material was cDNA or gDNA that came from T cells, B-cell-depleted T cells, or PBMCs.

Sequenced sample: peripheral blood. The TCR comes from a woman aged 80 or over with acute or convalescent COVID-19.

CDR3: CASSIWGGSGRAGYNEQFF. The DNA of the CDR3 is TGTGCCAGTAGTATCTGGGGGGGGAGCGGGAGGGCCGGATACAATGAGCAGTTCTTC. This sequence joins TRBV19 and TRBJ2-1; 10 bases match TRBD2. J lost 4 bases, V lost 3 bases, and 15 bases had no gene match. CDR1 and CDR2 (germline): LNHDA, SQIVND (reference sequence). The CDR3 runs 19 residues.